Sequencing of this T cell receptor (beta chain) was carried out in a study of blood T cells in healthy people across ages. The V end lost 2 bases, the J end lost 3 bases, and 10 bases lay between the germline ends. CDR3 length: 14 amino acids. The V gene's germline CDR1 is MDHEN and CDR2 SYDVKM. Using a J-beta primer mix together with a sample-barcoded 5' primer, a second PCR was run for roughly 6 to 12 cycles. Individual samples furnished no less than 2.5 million CDR3-containing paired-end reads apiece. Via MiXCR, TCRdb re-called the 5' RACE reads, giving one row per CDR3 protein. This table holds about 500,000 distinct CDR3 sequences, around 24% found once. This clonotype was recorded at least ten times. This sample was shared with a second study, whose subject was T cells of mothers and their children. According to that study: The people who donated were a few healthy Caucasian mothers and their six children. Mothers yielded over 9.5 million CDR3 reads, children about 2.8 million each.

The chain combines TRBV28 with TRBJ2-5, with unresolved D. What was sequenced was blood. This sequence was found in a boy younger than 18 in good health. CDR3 loop: CASSLRHYEETQYF. The CDR3 nucleotides are TGTGCCAGCAGTTTAAGGCACTACGAAGAGACCCAGTACTTC.